This T cell receptor (beta chain) was recovered during a study of shared clonotypes between healthy human individuals. Some clones are missing from TCRdb's copy, which holds only in-frame ones; the method was immunoSEQ multiplex PCR. The sample lists 1,400,000 or so clones; approximately 98.5% were seen once. The CDR3 is made up of 13 amino acids. With 0 bases clipped from V and 11 bases from J, the junction kept 6 bases outside the gene matches. Per the germline V gene, CDR1 is SGHRS and CDR2 is YFSETQ. Sequences were obtained from naive CD4+ T cells sorted from blood. This sample's subset: CD45RA+ positively selected. This receptor was identified in a man aged 30 to 39 in good health. The genes are TRBV5-1 and TRBJ1-1; TRBD1 agrees at 8 bases. CDR3 in DNA: TGCGCCAGCAGCTTGGCAGGACAGGGCATCGCTTTCTTT. It is translated as CASSLAGQGIAFF.